This T cell receptor beta chain was captured by sequencing in a study of T-cell reconstitution after alpha-beta-depleted transplantation in children. Points from the study as a whole: By about two months after transplant, alpha-beta T cells reportedly arose from several hundred graft clones that had expanded.

This clonotype was picked up a small number of times. Its antigen is unidentified. The CDR3 extends over 16 amino acids. Trimming removed 5 bases from V and 2 bases from J; junction bases left unmatched: 11. CDR1 and CDR2 from the germline V gene are SGHAT and FQDESV (reference sequence). Preparation of the TCRbeta library used unique molecular identifiers. MiXCR, run by TCRdb on the PCR reads, gives a single entry per CDR3 protein. The sample lists 500,000 to 750,000 distinct CDR3 sequences; 25% to 30% were seen once. This receptor was identified in a boy less than two years old with Wiskott-Aldrich syndrome, due to receive a stem cell transplant. Sequencing was performed on PBMCs, taken before TCRalphabeta/CD19-depleted stem cell transplant. The rearrangement uses TRBV11-1 and TRBJ2-5, with 7 bases aligning to TRBD1. The CDR3 loop reads CASSLLFWGQQETQYF. The CDR3 coding sequence is TGTGCCAGCAGCCTATTGTTTTGGGGACAGCAAGAGACCCAGTACTTC.